The T cell receptor (beta chain) described here comes from a study of blood T cell repertoires in COVID-19. Trimming removed 3 bases from V and 6 bases from J; junction bases left unmatched: 8. The CDR3 has 15 amino acids. CDR1 and CDR2 (germline): SGDLS, YYNGEE. Produced via immunoSEQ multiplex PCR; TCRdb's table is partial and in-frame only. The data hold a few hundred thousand clones, with roughly 84% observed a single time. The sequencing sample was made of PBMCs or T cells enriched from blood (not recorded which). The chain joins TRBV9 to TRBJ2-1, with 8 bases identical to TRBD2. The clonotype was recovered from a man between 50 and 59 years old who had recovered from COVID-19. The CDR3 bases are TGTGCCAGCAGCGCGACTAGCGAGGGGATCAATGAGCAGTTCTTC. It specifies CASSATSEGINEQFF.